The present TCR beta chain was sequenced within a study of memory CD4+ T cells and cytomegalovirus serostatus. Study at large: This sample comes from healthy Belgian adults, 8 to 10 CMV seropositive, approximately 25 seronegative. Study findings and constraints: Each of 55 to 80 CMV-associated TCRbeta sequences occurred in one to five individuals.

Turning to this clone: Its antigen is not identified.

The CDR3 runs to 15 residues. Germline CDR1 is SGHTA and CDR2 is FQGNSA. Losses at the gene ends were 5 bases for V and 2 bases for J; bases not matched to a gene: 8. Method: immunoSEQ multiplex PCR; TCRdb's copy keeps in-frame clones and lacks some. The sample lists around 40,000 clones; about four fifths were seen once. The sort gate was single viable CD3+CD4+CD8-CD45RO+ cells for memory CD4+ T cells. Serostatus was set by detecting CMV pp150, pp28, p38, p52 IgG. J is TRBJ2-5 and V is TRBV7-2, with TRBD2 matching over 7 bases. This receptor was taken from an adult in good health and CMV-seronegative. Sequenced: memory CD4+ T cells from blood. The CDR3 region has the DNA TGTGCCAGCAGCCCCCCTACTAGCGTTCAAGAGACCCAGTACTTC. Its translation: CASSPPTSVQETQYF.